The clone carrying this TCR beta chain was seen only a few times. What it binds is not known. The source of the sample is a study of cytomegalovirus exposure and HLA in healthy donors. Study-level points and caveats: Reported performance of the classifier showed diagnosis of cytomegalovirus status with high specificity and sensitivity. Follow-up analysis seemed to connect common viral pathogens with several of the most significant clusters identified. A previous analysis found most TCR beta V segments productive roughly 90% or roughly 30% of the time. Certain indistinguishable V segments, among them TRBV6-2 and TRBV6-3, were excluded.

Both 60 Vbeta primers and 13 Jbeta primers went into the PCR. This table comes from immunoSEQ multiplex PCR, and its TCRdb copy is limited to in-frame clones, with some not included. The sample records about 160,000 clones, around 68% being singletons. V gave up 0 bases and J gave up 8 bases, with 14 bases separating them. The CDR3 extends over 15 amino acids. From germline, CDR1 is SGHRS and CDR2 YFSETQ. This receptor was taken from a woman between 40 and 55 years old in good health and CMV-seropositive. The chain recombines TRBV5-1 with TRBJ1-4; the D gene is possibly TRBD1 (6 bases). What was sequenced was PBMCs. CDR3 amino acids: CASSLAAGVGEKLFF. CDR3 DNA: TGCGCCAGCAGCTTGGCCGCAGGGGTCGGGGAAAAACTGTTTTTT.